The rows below give T cell receptor beta chains drawn from one sample of a study of cytomegalovirus exposure and HLA in healthy donors. The repertoire was sequenced with immunoSEQ multiplex PCR; TCRdb's copy has only in-frame clones and lacks some. The sample lists more than 75,000 clones; around 68% were seen once. The specimen sequenced was PBMCs. These receptors came from a man aged 40-49 years in good health and CMV-seropositive. Both conserved end residues are part of each CDR3. Each record gives: V gene, J gene, CDR3 protein.

V: TRBV6-1; J: TRBJ2-1; CDR3: CASSEISSPYNEQFF
V: TRBV2; J: TRBJ1-5; CDR3: CASSDGSGGAGRPQHF
V: TRBV5-6; J: TRBJ1-1; CDR3: CASSLQWNTEAFF
V: TRBV28; J: TRBJ2-7; CDR3: CASSSDRDRVGGSYEQYF
V: TRBV6-5; J: TRBJ2-1; CDR3: CASSYSGREDEQFF
V: TRBV6-1; J: TRBJ1-5; CDR3: CASRTGPNQPQHF
V: TRBV27; J: TRBJ2-2; CDR3: CASSYNRLAGGWTGELFF
V: TRBV18; J: TRBJ2-5; CDR3: CASSPPGLAGAETQYF
V: TRBV2; J: TRBJ1-1; CDR3: CASRGDRVNTEAFF
V: TRBV10-3; J: TRBJ2-1; CDR3: CAISDGGVYNEQFF
V: TRBV7-2; J: TRBJ2-5; CDR3: CASSLEYSQETQYF
V: TRBV7-2; J: TRBJ1-1; CDR3: CASSLDRGGAEAFF
V: TRBV27; J: TRBJ2-2; CDR3: CASSTSAGGTGELFF
V: TRBV6-1; J: TRBJ2-1; CDR3: CASSETRLEQFF
V: TRBV30; J: TRBJ2-3; CDR3: CAWSARGLTYF
V: TRBV15; J: TRBJ2-5; CDR3: CATSRVPSDSQETQYF
V: TRBV6-5; J: TRBJ2-7; CDR3: CASSYRGGEQYF
V: TRBV5-1; J: TRBJ1-2; CDR3: CASSLAGANYGYTF
V: TRBV28; J: TRBJ2-5; CDR3: CASSPPGGLQETQYF
V: TRBV27; J: TRBJ2-1; CDR3: CASSQREKWNSRNEQFF
V: TRBV28; J: TRBJ2-7; CDR3: CASSLISSGAYEQYF
V: TRBV27; J: TRBJ2-1; CDR3: CASTLGYAGVQFF
V: TRBV30; J: TRBJ1-1; CDR3: CAWSAGSLMNTEAFF
V: TRBV9; J: TRBJ1-5; CDR3: CASSAGQGYEQPQHF
V: TRBV4-2; J: TRBJ2-5; CDR3: CASSQDLILSLAGQETQYF
V: TRBV7-7; J: TRBJ2-1; CDR3: CASSLGTGGTEQFF
V: TRBV6-1; J: TRBJ2-3; CDR3: CASSENVRGRQYF
V: TRBV9; J: TRBJ2-2; CDR3: CASSFPARLAGGDGELFF
V: TRBV6-6; J: TRBJ1-1; CDR3: CATRYRGENTEAFF
V: TRBV5-1; J: TRBJ1-3; CDR3: CASSLEGQGFGNTIYF
V: TRBV10-2; J: TRBJ2-2; CDR3: CASSVLGQGYTGELFF
V: TRBV7-9; J: TRBJ1-2; CDR3: CANHRGHGYTF
V: TRBV30; J: TRBJ1-1; CDR3: CAWSGQGTEAFF
V: TRBV19; J: TRBJ2-5; CDR3: CASSFRGQETQYF
V: TRBV5-1; J: TRBJ1-1; CDR3: CASSLGQGAANTEAFF
V: TRBV4-1; J: TRBJ2-1; CDR3: CASSRQLAGGPGGQFF
V: TRBV25-1; J: TRBJ1-5; CDR3: CASSRQIPYSNQPQHF
V: TRBV11-2; J: TRBJ2-1; CDR3: CASSLVLPRDYEQFF
V: TRBV2; J: TRBJ1-5; CDR3: CASSEEGDQPQHF
V: TRBV7-8; J: TRBJ1-5; CDR3: CASSLVQGEQPQHF
V: TRBV11-2; J: TRBJ2-7; CDR3: CASSLEADLHF
V: TRBV9; J: TRBJ2-3; CDR3: CASTPSGGPGDTQYF
V: TRBV13; J: TRBJ2-5; CDR3: CASSFRGLQETQYF
V: TRBV2; J: TRBJ1-6; CDR3: CASRKTGQNSPLHF
V: TRBV7-9; J: TRBJ2-7; CDR3: CSSREGSSEQYF
V: TRBV10-3; J: TRBJ2-1; CDR3: CAISESEAGAEQFF
V: TRBV10-3; J: TRBJ1-3; CDR3: CAIQGSGNTIYF
V: TRBV5-1; J: TRBJ1-5; CDR3: CASSLGGQGGGQPQHF
V: TRBV6-1; J: TRBJ1-3; CDR3: CASSRTGYSGNTIYF
V: TRBV4-2; J: TRBJ1-2; CDR3: CASSQEVRGGYGYTF
V: TRBV6-1; J: TRBJ2-7; CDR3: CASSDGGQFSYEQYF
V: TRBV5-4; J: TRBJ2-7; CDR3: CASSPGSDGTYEQYF
V: TRBV11-2; J: TRBJ1-5; CDR3: CASSLTTTYSNQPQHF